This T cell receptor beta chain came from a study of blood T cell repertoires in COVID-19 (dated by TCRdb to 2018 to 2021). About the study as a whole: Samples covering the acute and convalescent phases of COVID-19 were provided by collaborators in the United States, Italy and Spain. The material from the prospective study consisted of cDNA or gDNA derived from T cells, B-cell-depleted T cells, or PBMCs. Deeply sampled blood TCRbeta repertoires from subjects exposed to, actively infected with, or recovered from COVID-19 were included in the dataset. The repertoires were made available in a free public database intended to serve as a resource for research on the immune response to SARS-CoV-2. Samples came from the ongoing ImmuneRACE study (first 160 participants) plus 1,254 subjects from 6 global collaborators. A de-identified subject ID, COVID-19 status, age in years and sex were almost always included in the sample metadata. Where available, HLA class I and class II types were obtained from metadata supplied by the sample provider rather than from assay-based typing. Study-wide conclusions, independent of this receptor: The quantity of clinical and demographic metadata differed by source and by participant and was supplied without curation.

Unmatched junction bases come to 15, with V trimmed by 0 bases and J by 4 bases. The CDR3 runs 19 residues from the cysteine to the phenylalanine. The only DNA kept is the CDR3, 57 bases in frame from the first base. CDR1 and CDR2 were assigned from the germline V gene as SGHNT and YENEEA. TCRbeta CDR3 regions were amplified from genomic DNA by means of the immunoSEQ Assay, a bias-controlled multiplex PCR. As for how the authors treated the data: The number of nucleated cells in each sample was estimated by amplification of reference gene primers within the assay. Sequence reads were collapsed and filtered to measure the absolute abundance of every unique TCRbeta CDR3 rearrangement. For each sample, productive Simpson clonality was calculated as the square root of Simpson's diversity index across productive rearrangements. TCRdb re-hosts the immuneACCESS table, in-frame sequences only. Its copies lack some clones; in the studies checked, an unresolved V gene accounts for under half of them, and the cause for the rest is not known. V and J calls and clone size come straight from that table; D and trimming were deduced from the DNA. In this sample the table shows around 70,000 clones, 65% to 85% of which occur a single time. 4% to 5.5% of the sample lies in the top ten.

Each collaborating institution followed its own protocols to collect whole blood in K2EDTA tubes. Collaborator samples were shipped for TCRbeta analysis as frozen whole blood, isolated PBMCs, or DNA extracted from either sample type. A note on this clone: This receptor's antigen is unknown. No much larger clone is present one base from it, and per-base qualities are unavailable.

The clonotype comes from an elderly woman with active or convalescent COVID-19. Recombination linked TRBV11-3 to TRBJ2-3; TRBD2 fits 8 bases in the junction. Source material: peripheral blood. CDR3 region: CASSLDLPFSAGVADTQYF. In nucleotides, the sequence is TGTGCCAGCAGCTTAGATCTCCCCTTCTCAGCGGGAGTAGCAGATACGCAGTATTTT.